Below, one T cell receptor (beta chain) is given with its context. Its antigen is undetermined. Source study methods: Filtering differed since immunoSEQ provided only junctions, with no quality scores. The table came from immunoSEQ multiplex PCR; TCRdb's copy has only in-frame clones and leaves some out. V and J calls and clone size are those listed in that table; D and trimming were worked out from the DNA. Altogether about 1.9 million clones are present, over 85% being singletons, with the ten largest covering about 1.7%. The entry originates in a study of shared clonotypes between healthy human individuals. Points from the study as a whole: Rarefaction showed sorted-subset sequencing was incomplete despite large depth.

Terminally differentiated effector memory CD45RA+ cells were excluded from the naive CD8 cells, which were CD45RO-negative and positively selected for CCR7. The TCR originated in a man aged 18 to 29 in good health. Some clones in this sample may be carry-over from other donors' samples. Sample: naive CD8+ T cells from PBMCs.

CDR3 loop: CASSLPGQDEQYF. Written as DNA, the CDR3 is TGTGCCAGCAGCTTACCGGGACAGGACGAGCAGTACTTC. This chain joins TRBV7-3 and TRBJ2-7, with 8 bases aligning to TRBD1. CDR1 is SGHTA and CDR2 is FQGTGA in the germline V gene. This CDR3 is 13 amino acids long. V was pared by 2 bases and J by 5 bases, with 2 bases of the junction left unmatched.